These 2 T cell receptor beta chains were all obtained from the same sample, sequenced in a study of response to subunit inactivated influenza vaccine. TCRdb passed the RT-PCR reads through MiXCR, listing each CDR3 protein once. Of about 570,000 distinct CDR3 sequences detected, roughly 10% appear once; the ten largest clones hold roughly 11%. These data were also filed under a second study, of T cells expressing NK-cell markers. That study adds: The authors generated TCR beta cDNA through 5'RACE template switching with UMIs.

The material was PBMCs from blood, obtained on the day of vaccination. The origin of the receptors is a man aged 50-60 years who received an inactivated influenza vaccine.

This clonotype was counted at least ten times. The chain is built from TRBV6-5 and TRBJ2-1; a possible D gene is TRBD2 (6 bases). This CDR3 has 13 amino acids. Germline V CDR1 and CDR2: MNHEY, SVGAGI. V lost 4 bases and J lost 7, with 11 bases in between. This CDR3 reads CASSFAGRNEQFF. The CDR3 nucleotides are TGTGCCAGCAGTTTTGCGGGGAGGAATGAGCAGTTCTTC.

The chain recombines TRBV30 with TRBJ1-6; 9 bases map to TRBD1. The CDR3 has 14 residues. Germline V CDR1 and CDR2: GTSNPN, SVGIG (reference sequence). V shed 1 base and J 7 bases; nucleotides not matched to a gene: 2. The CDR3 protein is CAWSAGQGNSPLHF. The CDR3 DNA is TGTGCCTGGAGTGCCGGACAGGGGAATTCACCCCTCCACTTT.